These T cell receptor beta chains were read from a single sample in a study of blood T cells in healthy people across ages. MiXCR, applied by TCRdb to the 5' RACE reads, yields one record per CDR3 protein. The sample lists a few hundred thousand distinct CDR3 sequences, 50% to 60% occurring once. The specimen sequenced was blood. The source is a man in his 60s in good health. CDR3s include the opening cysteine and the closing phenylalanine or tryptophan. The order of the fields is V gene, D gene, J gene, clone size, CDR3 DNA, CDR3 protein. A D gene is named only where the DNA matches it firmly. Some rows have no size entry. The others give once, few or many, or a class for an expanded clone.

v_call: TRBV6-5; d_call: .; j_call: TRBJ1-2; clone_size: .; cdr3_nt: TGTGCCAGCAGTTACCGAAACCGAAAGGAAGGCTACACCTTC; cdr3_aa: CASSYRNRKEGYTF
v_call: TRBV20-1; d_call: TRBD1; j_call: TRBJ1-2; clone_size: many; cdr3_nt: TGCAGTGCTAGGAGGACAGGCCTCCAAGACTACACCTTC; cdr3_aa: CSARRTGLQDYTF
v_call: TRBV25-1; d_call: .; j_call: TRBJ2-3; clone_size: many; cdr3_nt: TGTGCCAGCAGTGTGGGGAGGGGGGGATCCACAGATACGCAGTATTTT; cdr3_aa: CASSVGRGGSTDTQYF
v_call: TRBV7-2; d_call: TRBD1; j_call: TRBJ2-4; clone_size: .; cdr3_nt: TGTGCCAGCAGCTCCGACAGGGTAAAAAACATTCAGTACTTC; cdr3_aa: CASSSDRVKNIQYF
v_call: TRBV7-2; d_call: .; j_call: TRBJ2-5; clone_size: .; cdr3_nt: TGTGCCAGCAGCACATCACGTGAGGAGACCCAGTACTTC; cdr3_aa: CASSTSREETQYF
v_call: TRBV11-2; d_call: .; j_call: TRBJ2-7; clone_size: .; cdr3_nt: TGTGCCAGCAGCTTAGATTCCTCCAGCAGGGGTCCCCCCTACGAGCAGTACTTC; cdr3_aa: CASSLDSSSRGPPYEQYF
v_call: TRBV6-1; d_call: TRBD2; j_call: TRBJ2-3; clone_size: .; cdr3_nt: TGTGCCAGCAGCCCCACCCGGACTAGCGGGATTACTAGCACAGATACGCAGTATTTT; cdr3_aa: CASSPTRTSGITSTDTQYF
v_call: TRBV4-3; d_call: .; j_call: TRBJ2-3; clone_size: few; cdr3_nt: TGCGCCAGCAGCCTCGAGGCGGGGGCCACAGATACGCAGTATTTT; cdr3_aa: CASSLEAGATDTQYF
v_call: TRBV27; d_call: TRBD1; j_call: TRBJ1-4; clone_size: .; cdr3_nt: TGTGCCAGTTCCGCCGGGACAGGGCGGGCAACTAATGAAAAACTGTTTTTT; cdr3_aa: CASSAGTGRATNEKLFF
v_call: TRBV15; d_call: TRBD1; j_call: TRBJ2-1; clone_size: .; cdr3_nt: TGTGCCACTATCCGGGACAGGGGGCTCAATGAGCAGTTCTTC; cdr3_aa: CATIRDRGLNEQFF
v_call: TRBV20-1; d_call: TRBD2; j_call: TRBJ2-1; clone_size: .; cdr3_nt: TGCAGTGCTGCCTGGTCGGGAGGCCGTAATGAGCAGTTCTTT; cdr3_aa: CSAAWSGGRNEQFF
v_call: TRBV27; d_call: .; j_call: TRBJ1-2; clone_size: .; cdr3_nt: TGTGCCAGCAGACGGGTGGGGCGCGGGGACTATGGCTACACCTTC; cdr3_aa: CASRRVGRGDYGYTF
v_call: TRBV20-1; d_call: TRBD2; j_call: TRBJ2-7; clone_size: .; cdr3_nt: TGCAGTGCTAGCTGGTCGGGAGGGTATTACGAGCAGTACTTC; cdr3_aa: CSASWSGGYYEQYF
v_call: TRBV7-9; d_call: .; j_call: TRBJ2-7; clone_size: .; cdr3_nt: TGTGCCAGCAGCTTTCAATCGCACTCCTACGAGCAGTACTTC; cdr3_aa: CASSFQSHSYEQYF
v_call: TRBV25-1; d_call: .; j_call: TRBJ2-1; clone_size: .; cdr3_nt: TGTGCCAGCAGTGATCATGTCAGTATCAATGAGCAGTTCTTC; cdr3_aa: CASSDHVSINEQFF
v_call: TRBV20-1; d_call: .; j_call: TRBJ1-1; clone_size: .; cdr3_nt: TGCAGTGCTAGGAGGGAGCAGAACACTGAAGCTTTCTTT; cdr3_aa: CSARREQNTEAFF
v_call: TRBV6-2/TRBV6-3; d_call: .; j_call: TRBJ1-4; clone_size: .; cdr3_nt: TGTGCCAGCAGTCCCCGGGACGGAAAACTGTTTTTT; cdr3_aa: CASSPRDGKLFF
v_call: TRBV5-1; d_call: .; j_call: TRBJ1-6; clone_size: .; cdr3_nt: TGCGCCAGCAGGCCCGGGGGAGGACCAAATTCACCCCTCCACTTT; cdr3_aa: CASRPGGGPNSPLHF
v_call: TRBV15; d_call: TRBD1; j_call: TRBJ2-1; clone_size: .; cdr3_nt: TGTGCCACCAGCGGCACCGGGACAGGGAACAATGAGCAGTTCTTC; cdr3_aa: CATSGTGTGNNEQFF
v_call: TRBV28; d_call: .; j_call: TRBJ2-1; clone_size: .; cdr3_nt: TGTGCCAGCACCCCCGGCAGCGGATACTCCTACAATGAGCAGTTCTTC; cdr3_aa: CASTPGSGYSYNEQFF
v_call: TRBV11-2; d_call: TRBD1; j_call: TRBJ2-3; clone_size: .; cdr3_nt: TGTGCCAGCAGCGCCCACAGGGGGCGCGATCCCAAGACGCAGTATTTT; cdr3_aa: CASSAHRGRDPKTQYF
v_call: TRBV7-2; d_call: .; j_call: TRBJ2-7; clone_size: .; cdr3_nt: TGTGCCAGCAGCTTACCTCCGGTTGCCGAGCAGTACTTC; cdr3_aa: CASSLPPVAEQYF
v_call: TRBV12-3/TRBV12-4; d_call: .; j_call: TRBJ1-1; clone_size: .; cdr3_nt: TGCGCCAGCAGGTTACAGAAGGACACTGAAGCTTTCTTT; cdr3_aa: CASRLQKDTEAFF
v_call: TRBV11-1; d_call: TRBD2; j_call: TRBJ2-3; clone_size: .; cdr3_nt: TGTGCCAGCAGCTCACGGGGGGGCCGTCAGGCAGATACGCAGTATTTT; cdr3_aa: CASSSRGGRQADTQYF
v_call: TRBV12-3/TRBV12-4; d_call: .; j_call: TRBJ1-1; clone_size: few; cdr3_nt: TGTGCCAGCAGTCCGCCCAGGGGCTCCAGCACTGAAGCTTTCTTT; cdr3_aa: CASSPPRGSSTEAFF
v_call: TRBV6-4; d_call: .; j_call: TRBJ2-7; clone_size: .; cdr3_nt: TGTGCCAGCAGTCGGGACGTCTCCTACAATGAGCAGTACTTC; cdr3_aa: CASSRDVSYNEQYF
v_call: TRBV10-3; d_call: TRBD1; j_call: TRBJ2-1; clone_size: .; cdr3_nt: TGTGCCATCAGTGACCCCGGACAGGCCTCCAATGAGCAGTTCTTC; cdr3_aa: CAISDPGQASNEQFF
v_call: TRBV7-2; d_call: TRBD1; j_call: TRBJ1-2; clone_size: .; cdr3_nt: TGTGCCAGCAGCTTAGGGACAGGGCGCAACTATGGCTACACCTTC; cdr3_aa: CASSLGTGRNYGYTF